The rows below give T cell receptor beta chains drawn from one sample of a study of T cell responses to AZD1222 COVID-19 vaccine. Libraries were prepared by immunoSEQ multiplex PCR; TCRdb keeps only in-frame clonotypes and omits some of them. The table includes about 130,000 clones, roughly 90% detected once. The sequencing used peripheral blood, collected on day 0 of AZD1222 vaccination. The receptors were gathered from an adult in good health. Both conserved end residues are part of each CDR3. A D gene is named only where the DNA matches it firmly. The listing skips clone size in some rows; elsewhere it reads once, few, many or a size class.

V gene,D gene,J gene,clone size,CDR3 protein,CDR3 DNA
TRBV13,NA,TRBJ2-5,NA,CASSFGAPTQETQYF,TGTGCCAGCAGCTTCGGGGCCCCAACCCAAGAGACCCAGTACTTC
TRBV18,NA,TRBJ2-7,NA,CASSPPGTAGEQYF,TGTGCCAGCTCACCACCTGGGACGGCGGGCGAGCAGTACTTC
TRBV12-3/TRBV12-4,NA,TRBJ1-1,NA,CASSFTENTEAFF,TGTGCCAGCAGTTTCACAGAGAACACTGAAGCTTTCTTT
TRBV6-2/TRBV6-3,TRBD1,TRBJ1-4,NA,CASSDTLQGKEEKLFF,TGTGCCAGCAGTGACACCCTACAGGGGAAGGAGGAAAAACTGTTTTTT
TRBV6-5,NA,TRBJ1-1,NA,CASSPGAGGTEAFF,TGTGCCAGCAGTCCAGGGGCTGGCGGCACTGAAGCTTTCTTT
TRBV4-3,TRBD2,TRBJ2-4,once,CASSQDVAGLAKNIQYF,TGCGCCAGCAGCCAAGATGTAGCGGGCCTAGCCAAAAACATTCAGTACTTC
TRBV2,TRBD1,TRBJ1-2,NA,CASSIRGYGYTF,TGTGCCAGCAGTATCAGGGGGTATGGCTACACCTTC
TRBV20-1,NA,TRBJ1-4,NA,CSASYIAGPRIPTNEKLFF,TGCAGTGCTAGTTATATTGCGGGGCCTCGGATCCCAACTAATGAAAAACTGTTTTTT
TRBV3-1/TRBV3-2,NA,TRBJ1-6,NA,CASRPGHTNSPLHF,TGTGCCAGCAGACCCGGGCATACCAATTCACCCCTCCACTTT
TRBV9,TRBD1,TRBJ1-5,NA,CASSQGGNQPQHF,TGTGCCAGCAGCCAGGGGGGGAATCAGCCCCAGCATTTT
TRBV4-2,TRBD1,TRBJ1-2,NA,CASSQGTGDGYTF,TGTGCCAGCAGCCAAGGAACAGGGGATGGCTACACCTTC
TRBV3-1/TRBV3-2,NA,TRBJ1-1,NA,CASSETGNEAFF,TGTGCCAGCAGCGAAACAGGGAATGAAGCTTTCTTT
TRBV5-5,NA,TRBJ1-1,NA,CASSLSWTVNTEAFF,TGTGCCAGCAGCTTATCGTGGACGGTGAACACTGAAGCTTTCTTT
TRBV7-6,NA,TRBJ1-2,NA,CASSLTDGQHLSGGYTF,TGTGCCAGCAGCTTAACGGACGGACAACATTTATCGGGCGGCTACACCTTC
TRBV10-1,NA,TRBJ2-2,few,CASSESGRANTGELFF,TGCGCCAGCAGTGAGTCGGGCAGGGCGAACACCGGGGAGCTGTTTTTT
TRBV10-3,TRBD1,TRBJ1-4,few,CAIGRQGANEKLFF,TGTGCCATCGGTCGACAGGGGGCTAATGAAAAACTGTTTTTT
TRBV19,TRBD1,TRBJ1-5,NA,CASCPGTGGAQPQHF,TGTGCCAGTTGCCCCGGGACAGGGGGTGCTCAGCCCCAGCATTTT
TRBV18,TRBD1,TRBJ2-7,NA,CASSPGTERNEQYF,TGTGCCAGCTCACCCGGGACAGAACGGAACGAGCAGTACTTC
TRBV19,TRBD2,TRBJ2-7,NA,CASSKRGLFEQYF,TGTGCCAGTAGTAAGCGGGGACTTTTCGAGCAGTACTTC
TRBV14,NA,TRBJ1-1,once,CASSQTGAENTEAFF,TGTGCCAGCAGCCAGACGGGGGCAGAAAACACTGAAGCTTTCTTT
TRBV5-4,NA,TRBJ2-3,few,CASSLVGAQQYF,TGTGCCAGCAGCTTGGTGGGGGCCCAGCAGTATTTT
TRBV29-1,NA,TRBJ1-2,NA,CSVDNPREGWATGYTF,TGCAGCGTTGACAATCCCCGGGAGGGTTGGGCCACCGGCTACACCTTC
TRBV4-3,NA,TRBJ2-2,NA,CASSSPAAGTPPSGELFF,TGCGCCAGCAGCTCACCCGCAGCCGGGACCCCACCATCCGGGGAGCTGTTTTTT
TRBV19,TRBD1,TRBJ2-2,NA,CASRQPGTGDTGELFF,TGTGCCAGTAGACAGCCGGGGACAGGCGACACCGGGGAGCTGTTTTTT
TRBV7-2,NA,TRBJ1-2,NA,CASSLIAGTNYGYTF,TGTGCCAGCAGCTTAATTGCAGGAACTAACTATGGCTACACCTTC
TRBV12-3/TRBV12-4,NA,TRBJ1-2,NA,CASRTSGIYGYTF,TGTGCCAGCAGAACCTCGGGAATCTATGGCTACACCTTC
TRBV7-9,NA,TRBJ1-1,NA,CASSFGQGPNTEAFF,TGTGCCAGCAGCTTTGGGCAGGGCCCGAACACTGAAGCTTTCTTT
TRBV19,NA,TRBJ1-6,NA,CASSDGARAPLHF,TGTGCCAGTAGCGACGGAGCTCGGGCACCCCTCCACTTT
TRBV7-9,NA,TRBJ1-2,NA,CASSGGDREKGYTF,TGTGCCAGCAGCGGGGGGGACCGAGAGAAAGGCTACACCTTC
TRBV6-6,NA,TRBJ1-1,NA,CASSLPGALNTEAFF,TGTGCCAGCAGTCTACCGGGGGCGTTGAACACTGAAGCTTTCTTT
TRBV19,NA,TRBJ1-2,NA,CASSISRGIKFGYTF,TGTGCCAGTAGTATCAGCAGGGGAATCAAGTTTGGCTACACCTTC
TRBV18,NA,TRBJ1-2,NA,CASSPEDYYGYTF,TGTGCCAGCTCACCAGAAGATTACTATGGCTACACCTTC
TRBV6-5,NA,TRBJ1-1,NA,CASGLSSWVEAFF,TGTGCCAGCGGATTATCTTCTTGGGTTGAAGCTTTCTTT
TRBV5-4,TRBD2,TRBJ2-5,NA,CASSPASGGRAQYF,TGTGCCAGCAGCCCGGCTAGCGGGGGTCGGGCCCAGTACTTC
TRBV3-1/TRBV3-2,NA,TRBJ1-3,NA,CASTPRRGKTGNTIYF,TGTGCCAGCACCCCACGGCGGGGGAAAACTGGAAACACCATATATTTT
TRBV2,NA,TRBJ2-7,NA,CASSLNAPSYEQYF,TGTGCCAGCAGTTTAAACGCCCCCTCCTACGAGCAGTACTTC
TRBV5-5,NA,TRBJ2-6,once,CASSIQANVLTF,TGTGCCAGCAGCATCCAAGCCAACGTCCTGACTTTC
TRBV11-2,NA,TRBJ1-2,NA,CASSISFGGSSYGYTF,TGTGCCAGCAGCATATCGTTCGGGGGCAGTAGTTATGGCTACACCTTC
TRBV5-1,NA,TRBJ2-2,NA,CASSLYAALNTGELFF,TGCGCCAGCAGCTTGTATGCAGCCTTAAACACCGGGGAGCTGTTTTTT
TRBV18,NA,TRBJ1-1,NA,CASSPNHAGTEAFF,TGTGCCAGCTCACCGAATCATGCGGGCACTGAAGCTTTCTTT